These 24 T cell receptor beta chains were all obtained from the same sample, sequenced in a study of cytomegalovirus exposure and HLA in healthy donors. The PCR had 60 Vbeta and 13 Jbeta primers. Using immunoSEQ multiplex PCR, the repertoire was profiled, and TCRdb retains in-frame clones only, with some absent. The sample shows roughly 160,000 clones, roughly 80% of them seen only once. The sample was PBMCs. The receptor set was obtained from a man aged 30 to 45 in good health and CMV-seronegative.

The chain combines TRBV7-3 with TRBJ2-2, with D unclear. With 2 bases removed from V and 0 bases from J, the gap between germline ends came to 10 bases. The CDR3 loop spans 16 amino acids. Per germline, CDR1 SGHTA and CDR2 FQGTGA. Written as DNA, the CDR3 is TGTGCCAGCAGCTTACTGGGTGACTCGAACACCGGGGAGCTGTTTTTT. This gives the protein CASSLLGDSNTGELFF.

The V and J genes are TRBV2 and TRBJ1-1; possibly TRBD1 for D (5 bases). Germline CDR1 is SNHLY and CDR2 is FYNNEI. V gave up 6 bases and J gave up 7 bases, with 15 bases separating them. The length of the CDR3 is 13 residues. CDR3 nucleotides: TGTGCCAGCAGAAGAGTGAAGGGGATTGAAGCTTTCTTT. It codes for CASRRVKGIEAFF.

The chain uses TRBV7-9 and TRBJ2-7; TRBD2 might be the D (5 bases). CDR1 is SEHNR, CDR2 FQNEAQ, per germline (reference sequence). V was shortened by 5 bases and J by 4 bases, with 9 bases between the two germline ends. The CDR3 is made up of 12 amino acids. CDR3 protein: CASSRETYEQYF. Here the CDR3 DNA reads TGTGCCAGCAGCCGGGAAACTTACGAGCAGTACTTC.

The rearrangement uses TRBV30 and TRBJ1-4, with D maybe TRBD1 (5 bases). V was trimmed by 1 base and J by 5 bases, leaving 11 bases between them. Germline CDR1 and CDR2: GTSNPN and SVGIG (reference sequence). The CDR3 has 14 residues. The CDR3: CAWSAGYPNEKLFF. The CDR3 DNA reads as TGTGCCTGGAGTGCAGGGTATCCAAATGAAAAACTGTTTTTT.

The chain recombines TRBV11-2 with TRBJ1-4; no definite D call. Germline V CDR1 and CDR2: SGHAT, FQNNGV. Trimming pared 5 bases from V and 2 bases from J, leaving 12 bases between. The CDR3 sequence is 15 residues long. The CDR3 loop is CASSLNTGTNEKLFF. In DNA form, the CDR3 reads TGTGCCAGCAGCCTAAACACGGGGACTAATGAAAAACTGTTTTTT.

The CDR3 DNA is TGTGCCAGCACCCAGGACTATAATTCACCCCTCCACTTT. It translates to CASTQDYNSPLHF. The chain couples TRBV25-1 to TRBJ1-6; no clear D gene. Germline loops: CDR1 MGHDK, CDR2 SYGVNS. The V end was cut by 7 bases, the J end by 3 bases, with 7 bases between. The CDR3 runs to 13 residues.

This rearrangement joins TRBV7-2 to TRBJ1-2, with a possible D match to TRBD1 (5 bases). Germline V gives CDR1 SGHTA, CDR2 FQGNSA. This CDR3 is built from 14 residues. Trimming cost V 6 bases and J 1 base, with 12 bases left between them. The CDR3 sequence is CASRQEKFNYGYTF. CDR3 nucleotides: TGTGCCAGCAGACAGGAAAAATTTAACTATGGCTACACCTTC.

This chain joins TRBV5-6 and TRBJ2-1; possible D gene TRBD1, 7 bases. This CDR3 has 14 amino acids. Germline V CDR1 and CDR2: SGHDT, YYEEEE. Trimming stripped 4 bases from V and 5 bases from J, with 13 bases between. The CDR3: CASSRGTADNEQFF. DNA for the CDR3: TGTGCCAGCAGCCGGGGGACAGCCGACAATGAGCAGTTCTTC.

The gene calls are TRBV7-2 and TRBJ2-1; 10 bases agree with TRBD2. The trim removed 1 base at V and 4 bases at J, leaving 1 base unmatched. CDR3 length equals 15 residues. The germline V gene encodes CDR1 SGHTA and CDR2 FQGNSA. The CDR3 coding sequence is TGTGCCAGCAGCTTAGTTAGCGGGGGGTACAATGAGCAGTTCTTC. Translation: CASSLVSGGYNEQFF.

The V and J genes are TRBV6-5 and TRBJ2-7; 8 nucleotides match TRBD1. This CDR3 is 15 amino acids long. V was pared by 4 bases and J by 3 bases, with 8 bases of the junction left unmatched. CDR1 is MNHEY and CDR2 is SVGAGI in the germline V gene. CDR3 coding DNA: TGTGCCAGCAGTTTCTCGGACAGGGCCCTCTACGAGCAGTACTTC. The encoded protein is CASSFSDRALYEQYF.

The V gene is TRBV19, the J gene TRBJ2-7; 7 nucleotides match TRBD1. Per the germline V gene, CDR1 is LNHDA and CDR2 is SQIVND (reference sequence). The V segment lost 4 bases and the J segment 3 bases; nucleotides outside the gene matches: 15. This CDR3 has 17 residues. DNA of the CDR3: TGTGCCAGTAGTAGGACAGGATCTACAAGATTGAACTACGAGCAGTACTTC. Its protein is CASSRTGSTRLNYEQYF.

The rearrangement links TRBV28 to TRBJ1-1; tentative D call: TRBD1 (6 bases). Germline lookup yields CDR1 MDHEN and CDR2 SYDVKM. V shed 1 base and J shed 1 base, with 13 bases lying between them. The CDR3 extends over 16 amino acids. Written as DNA, the CDR3 is TGTGCCAGCAGTTTATCCCCCGGGACAAGGAACACTGAAGCTTTCTTT. Protein sequence: CASSLSPGTRNTEAFF. The full variable domain, in which reference TRBV28 and TRBJ1-1 provide the parts outside the CDR3, is DVKVTQSSRYLVKRTGEKVFLECVQDMDHENMFWYRQDPGLGLRLIYFSYDVKMKEKGDIPEGYSVSREKKERFSLILESASTNQTSMYLCASSLSPGTRNTEAFFGQGTRLTVV.

The V call is TRBV5-6, the J call TRBJ1-3; possibly TRBD1 for D (5 bases). The V gene's germline CDR1 is SGHDT and CDR2 YYEEEE. Trimming removed 3 bases from V and 0 bases from J, with 7 bases in between. The CDR3 consists of 14 residues. In DNA, the CDR3 is TGTGCCAGCAGCTCCAGGGACTCTGGAAACACCATATATTTT. This translates into CASSSRDSGNTIYF. The variable domain in full, completed from reference TRBV5-6 and TRBJ1-3, reads DAGVTQSPTHLIKTRGQQVTLRCSPKSGHDTVSWYQQALGQGPQFIFQYYEEEERQRGNFPDRFSGHQFPNYSSELNVNALLLGDSALYLCASSSRDSGNTIYFGEGSWLTVV.

The CDR3 spells CAWSQRGNSNQPQHF. The CDR3 DNA reads as TGTGCCTGGAGTCAGAGAGGGAATAGCAATCAGCCCCAGCATTTT. The chain uses TRBV30 and TRBJ1-5; D remains ambiguous. In germline, CDR1 is GTSNPN, CDR2 SVGIG (reference sequence). The length of the CDR3 is 15 residues. Trimming removed 2 bases from V and 0 bases from J, with 11 bases in between.

This clone was detected once. The chain couples TRBV15 to TRBJ2-7; TRBD2 aligns across 7 bases. The CDR3 covers 15 residues. The J segment lost 6 bases and the V segment lost 0 bases, leaving 8 bases of the junction unmatched. Germline V CDR1 and CDR2: LNHNV, YYDKDF (reference sequence). CDR3 loop: CATSREGGGLAEQYF. DNA of the CDR3: TGTGCCACCAGCAGAGAGGGGGGAGGGCTGGCCGAGCAGTACTTC.

The rearrangement joins TRBV2 to TRBJ2-3, with D tentatively TRBD2 (6 bases). Germline CDR1 SNHLY, CDR2 FYNNEI. The CDR3 covers 15 residues. V was trimmed by 2 bases and J by 2 bases, leaving 11 bases between them. As DNA, the CDR3 is TGTGCCAGCAGTGAACTGGCGGGATACACAGATACGCAGTATTTT. Protein product: CASSELAGYTDTQYF.

This sequence joins TRBV11-2 and TRBJ2-3; the D gene is possibly TRBD1 (6 bases). V dropped 1 base and J dropped 3 bases, with 14 bases sitting between them. This CDR3 is 16 amino acids long. CDR1 is SGHAT and CDR2 is FQNNGV in the germline V gene. The CDR3 nucleotides read TGTGCCAGCAGCTTAGGGGTCAGACAGGCTACAGATACGCAGTATTTT. Its protein is CASSLGVRQATDTQYF.

The J gene is TRBJ2-7, the V gene TRBV30; possibly TRBD2 for D (6 bases). Per the germline V gene, CDR1 is GTSNPN and CDR2 is SVGIG (reference sequence). V was cut by 4 bases and J by 0 bases, with 10 bases left in between. The CDR3 has 13 residues. The CDR3 DNA sequence: TGTGCCTGGACGGACGGGAGCTCCTACGAGCAGTACTTC. This translates into CAWTDGSSYEQYF.

The chain couples TRBV10-2 to TRBJ2-7, with TRBD1 identical over 7 bases. Germline CDR1 WSHSY, CDR2 SAAADI. The CDR3 is 13 amino acids. Trimming removed 10 bases from V and 0 bases from J; junction bases left unmatched: 6. This chain's CDR3 is CATRGQSSYEQYF. The CDR3, as DNA: TGCGCCACCCGGGGACAGAGCTCCTACGAGCAGTACTTC.

The CDR3 region is CASRTGALSNQPQHF. In DNA, the CDR3 is TGTGCCAGCCGTACAGGGGCCCTTAGCAATCAGCCCCAGCATTTT. This chain links TRBV28 with TRBJ1-5, with 7 nucleotides matching TRBD1. Germline loops: CDR1 MDHEN, CDR2 SYDVKM. CDR3 length: 15 residues. Trimming removed 8 bases from V and 0 bases from J; junction bases left unmatched: 7.

This clone has just one count. The chain is built from TRBV4-2 and TRBJ2-6, with 11 bases fitting TRBD2. This CDR3 is built from 18 residues. CDR1 is LGHNA and CDR2 is YNFKEQ in the germline V gene. Trimming cost V 3 bases and J 3 bases; bases outside gene matches: 7. CDR3 nucleotide sequence: TGTGCCAGCAGCCAGAAACTAGCGGGAGTGGGTGGGGCCAACGTCCTGACTTTC. This codes for CASSQKLAGVGGANVLTF.

V gene TRBV15 combines with J gene TRBJ1-4; 7 bases align to TRBD1. The germline V gene encodes CDR1 LNHNV and CDR2 YYDKDF (reference sequence). Trimming took 5 bases from V and 10 from J; bases not matched to a gene: 13. The CDR3 spans 15 residues. The CDR3 protein is CATSGPGQSGTKLFF. The CDR3 nucleotides are TGTGCCACCAGCGGACCGGGACAGTCCGGCACAAAACTGTTTTTT. The full variable domain, with the rest looked up from reference TRBV15 and TRBJ1-4, is DAMVIQNPRYQVTQFGKPVTLSCSQTLNHNVMYWYQQKSSQAPKLLFHYYDKDFNNEADTPDNFQSRRPNTSFCFLDIRSPGLGDTAMYLCATSGPGQSGTKLFFGSGTQLSVL.

The V gene is TRBV5-1, the J gene TRBJ2-3; 11 nucleotides agree with TRBD1. Germline V gene lookup returns CDR1 SGHRS and CDR2 YFSETQ. The CDR3 has 14 residues. The V and J ends lost 3 bases and 7 bases, in that order; junction bases with no gene match: 4. The DNA for the CDR3 is TGCGCCAGCAGCTCGGGACAGGGGGTATATACGCAGTATTTT. This encodes CASSSGQGVYTQYF.

The chain carries TRBV10-1 and TRBJ2-3, with TRBD2 matching over 12 bases. In germline, CDR1 is WNHNN, CDR2 SYGVQD (reference sequence). The CDR3 length is 17 residues. Trimming cost V 6 bases and J 2 bases; bases outside gene matches: 9. The CDR3, as DNA: TGCGCCAGCAGCGCCTTGACTAGCGGGGGAGTCACAGATACGCAGTATTTT. Residues: CASSALTSGGVTDTQYF.